The rows below give T cell receptor beta chains drawn from one sample of a study of cytomegalovirus exposure and HLA in healthy donors. Sequenced by immunoSEQ multiplex PCR; TCRdb stores in-frame clones only, minus some. This table has some 170,000 clones, about nine tenths appearing once. Sequences were obtained from PBMCs. The receptors derive from a young man in good health and CMV-seropositive. The CDR3 runs from the conserved cysteine through the conserved F or W. The D gene is left open where the match is weak. Size is stated for part of the rows, as once, few or many counts, or as a class when the clone is expanded.

clone size	D gene	V gene	J gene	CDR3 DNA	CDR3 protein
few	.	TRBV7-2	TRBJ2-7	TGTGCCAGCAGCCCGACAGCCGCCGGTTTGGAGCAGTACTTC	CASSPTAAGLEQYF
.	.	TRBV18	TRBJ1-5	TGTGCCAGCTCAACCAGCAGGGTGGGTAGCAATCAGCCCCAGCATTTT	CASSTSRVGSNQPQHF
.	.	TRBV7-9	TRBJ1-1	TGTGCCAGCAGCTTAGCGGCGCAGGGAGCTTTCTTT	CASSLAAQGAFF
.	.	TRBV7-2	TRBJ1-2	TGTGCCAGCAGCTTAGGTCCGTCGAACTCACCCGGGGGCTACACCTTC	CASSLGPSNSPGGYTF
.	TRBD2	TRBV4-1	TRBJ2-1	TGCGCCAGCAGCCATCTAGCGGGAGGGCCTAGTGAGCAGTTCTTC	CASSHLAGGPSEQFF
.	.	TRBV11-2	TRBJ2-7	TGTGCCAGCAGCTTAGGCGCAGGGGGGTACGAGCAGTACTTC	CASSLGAGGYEQYF
.	.	TRBV7-2	TRBJ2-7	TGTGCCAGCAGCTTAGCGGGGGCGGAGCAGTACTTC	CASSLAGAEQYF
.	TRBD1	TRBV6-1	TRBJ2-7	TGTGCCAGCAGGTTACAGGGGCAAGCCTACGAGCAGTACTTC	CASRLQGQAYEQYF
.	TRBD1	TRBV30	TRBJ1-2	TGTGCCTGGAGGTTGACCAGGGGGCGGAACTATGGCTACACCTTC	CAWRLTRGRNYGYTF
.	TRBD1	TRBV5-4	TRBJ1-5	TGTGCCAGCAGTCTACAGGGGGAAGGCCAGCCCCAGCATTTT	CASSLQGEGQPQHF
.	TRBD1	TRBV7-6	TRBJ1-1	TGTGCCAGCAGCTCAACGACAGGGACGAACACTGAAGCTTTCTTT	CASSSTTGTNTEAFF
.	TRBD2	TRBV9	TRBJ2-1	TGTGCCAGCAGCGTACTGACGGGGGGGCATAAGTTCTTC	CASSVLTGGHKFF
.	.	TRBV4-3	TRBJ2-2	TGCGCCAGCAGCCAATATGAGTCACTTACCGGGGAGCTGTTTTTT	CASSQYESLTGELFF
once	.	TRBV21-1	TRBJ2-7	TGTGCCAGCAGCAAAAAATGGGCCATCGAGCAGTACTTC	CASSKKWAIEQYF
once	.	TRBV12-5	TRBJ1-1	TGTGCTAGTGGTTTGGTAGCGGGAAGTCTAGCTAACACTGAAGCTTTCTTT	CASGLVAGSLANTEAFF
once	.	TRBV18	TRBJ1-1	TGTGCCAGCTCACAACCCAACTATCGACTGAACACTGAAGCTTTCTTT	CASSQPNYRLNTEAFF
.	TRBD1	TRBV25-1	TRBJ2-5	TGTGCCAGCAGTGACCTGGACAGGTGGGAGACCCAGTACTTC	CASSDLDRWETQYF
.	.	TRBV28	TRBJ1-1	TGTGCCAGCACCAAAAGGGCAGGGTTGGATGAAGCTTTCTTT	CASTKRAGLDEAFF
.	TRBD1	TRBV2	TRBJ1-4	TGTGCCAGCAGTGGTGGCGGACAGGGATTTGAAAAACTGTTTTTT	CASSGGGQGFEKLFF
.	TRBD1	TRBV30	TRBJ1-2	TGTGCCTGGAGCGCCGGGACAGGGGATGGCTACACCTTC	CAWSAGTGDGYTF
.	.	TRBV7-9	TRBJ1-2	TGTGCCAGCAGCTTAGCCGCGGCAGCCGGGGACTATGGCTACACCTTC	CASSLAAAAGDYGYTF
.	.	TRBV5-1	TRBJ2-7	TGCGCCAGCAGCTTGGGTCAGGGCGGGATCCTCGAGCAGTACTTC	CASSLGQGGILEQYF
once	.	TRBV9	TRBJ2-1	TGTGCCAGCAGCTCTAGGCAGGGGACGAATGAGCAGTTCTTC	CASSSRQGTNEQFF
.	.	TRBV27	TRBJ2-7	TGTGCCAGCAGTCAAGGACACGTTTACGAGCAGTACTTC	CASSQGHVYEQYF
.	TRBD2	TRBV18	TRBJ2-1	TGTGCCAGCTCAAAATCTAGCGGGGTTTTAAATGAGCAGTTCTTC	CASSKSSGVLNEQFF
.	TRBD1	TRBV9	TRBJ2-7	TGTGCCAGCAGTAGACAGGGTTTCGAGGAGCAGTACTTC	CASSRQGFEEQYF
.	.	TRBV5-1	TRBJ1-1	TGCGCCAGCAGCCTCGACACTTCGGTCACTGAAGCTTTCTTT	CASSLDTSVTEAFF
.	.	TRBV7-3	TRBJ2-3	TGTGCCAGCAGCTTAATGGGGGCCACAGATACGCAGTATTTT	CASSLMGATDTQYF
.	TRBD1	TRBV7-9	TRBJ2-7	TGTGCCAGCAGCTCCTTCGGGACAGGGCCCTACGAGCAGTACTTC	CASSSFGTGPYEQYF
.	TRBD2	TRBV18	TRBJ2-1	TGTGCCAGCTCCCAACCGGGACTAGCGGGAATGAGCTCCTACAATGAGCAGTTCTTC	CASSQPGLAGMSSYNEQFF
few	TRBD1	TRBV27	TRBJ2-7	TGTGCCAGCAGTTCCTCGGGACAGTCCTTCTACGAGCAGTACTTC	CASSSSGQSFYEQYF
.	.	TRBV2	TRBJ2-5	TGTGCCAGCAGTGGCCGAGGGGGTTTGGAGACCCAGTACTTC	CASSGRGGLETQYF
.	.	TRBV7-2	TRBJ1-6	TGTGCCAGCAGCTTAGCTGGGGGGTCACCCCTCCACTTT	CASSLAGGSPLHF
.	.	TRBV15	TRBJ1-2	TGTGCCACCAGCAGAGATCAGGGAAGGGACTATGGCTACACCTTC	CATSRDQGRDYGYTF
.	.	TRBV4-1	TRBJ1-4	TGCGCCAGCAGCCAAGATTCGAGGGTTCGAGTGAGGAATGAAAAACTGTTTTTT	CASSQDSRVRVRNEKLFF
.	.	TRBV6-1	TRBJ2-1	TGTGCCAGCATGATGACTCCACGCTCCTACAATGAGCAGTTCTTC	CASMMTPRSYNEQFF
.	TRBD1	TRBV23-1	TRBJ2-7	TGCGCCAGCAGTCAACCCCTCCGGAACAGGGGTCACTACGAGCAGTACTTC	CASSQPLRNRGHYEQYF
.	.	TRBV19	TRBJ2-7	TGTGCCAGTAGTACACACACAGGGTTTGCCTACGAGCAGTACTTC	CASSTHTGFAYEQYF
.	.	TRBV29-1	TRBJ1-1	TGCAGCGTATCCGACAACGTAAACACTGAAGCTTTCTTT	CSVSDNVNTEAFF
few	TRBD2	TRBV5-1	TRBJ2-7	TGCGCCAGCAAGGGGAGGCGGGAGGGCCCAACCTACGAGCAGTACTTC	CASKGRREGPTYEQYF